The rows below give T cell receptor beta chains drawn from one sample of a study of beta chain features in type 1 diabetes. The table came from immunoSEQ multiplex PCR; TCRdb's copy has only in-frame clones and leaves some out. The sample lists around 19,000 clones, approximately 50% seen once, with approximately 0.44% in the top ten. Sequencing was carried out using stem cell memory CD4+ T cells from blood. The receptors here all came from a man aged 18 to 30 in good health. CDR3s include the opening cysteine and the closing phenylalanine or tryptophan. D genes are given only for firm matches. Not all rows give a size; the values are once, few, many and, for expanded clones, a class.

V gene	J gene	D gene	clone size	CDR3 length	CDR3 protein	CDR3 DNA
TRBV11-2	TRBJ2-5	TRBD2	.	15	CASSSRLAGAETQYF	TGTGCCAGCAGCTCGAGGCTAGCGGGAGCAGAGACCCAGTACTTC
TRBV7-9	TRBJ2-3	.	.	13	CASSLQNTDTQYF	TGTGCCAGCAGCTTACAGAACACAGATACGCAGTATTTT
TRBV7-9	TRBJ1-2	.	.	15	CASNPWRGSNYGYTF	TGTGCCAGCAACCCTTGGAGGGGCAGTAACTATGGCTACACCTTC
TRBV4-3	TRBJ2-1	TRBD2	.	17	CASSQLLLADYYNEQFF	TGCGCCAGCAGCCAACTACTACTAGCGGATTACTACAATGAGCAGTTCTTC
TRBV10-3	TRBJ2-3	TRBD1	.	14	CAISRRGLGDTQYF	TGTGCCATCAGCCGCAGGGGGCTTGGAGATACGCAGTATTTT
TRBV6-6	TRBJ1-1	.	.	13	CASSFTRNTEAFF	TGTGCCAGCAGTTTTACGAGGAACACTGAAGCTTTCTTT
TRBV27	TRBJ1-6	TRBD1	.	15	CASSFSTGQGSPLHF	TGTGCCAGCAGTTTTTCGACAGGGCAAGGTTCACCCCTCCACTTT
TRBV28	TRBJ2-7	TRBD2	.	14	CASTYSGTSGEQYF	TGTGCCAGCACCTACTCCGGGACTAGCGGCGAGCAGTACTTC
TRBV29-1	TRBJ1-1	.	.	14	CSVVSGVVSTEAFF	TGCAGCGTTGTTTCGGGGGTGGTGAGCACTGAAGCTTTCTTT
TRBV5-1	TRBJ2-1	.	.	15	CASSLVGGVTNEQFF	TGCGCCAGCAGCTTGGTTGGCGGAGTCACCAATGAGCAGTTCTTC
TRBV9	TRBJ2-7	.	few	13	CASSWDISYEQYF	TGTGCCAGCAGCTGGGACATAAGTTACGAGCAGTACTTC
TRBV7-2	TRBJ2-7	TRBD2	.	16	CASSLSTSGSRYEQYF	TGTGCCAGCAGCTTAAGTACTAGCGGGAGTCGGTACGAGCAGTACTTC
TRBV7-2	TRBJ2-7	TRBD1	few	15	CASSLRQGTGYEQYF	TGTGCCAGCAGCCTGAGACAGGGAACGGGGTACGAGCAGTACTTC
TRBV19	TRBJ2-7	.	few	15	CASSIEGGRSYEQYF	TGTGCCAGTAGTATTGAGGGGGGGCGATCCTACGAGCAGTACTTC
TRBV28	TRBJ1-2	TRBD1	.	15	CASRKLQTGNYGYTF	TGTGCCAGCAGAAAGCTTCAGACAGGGAACTATGGCTACACCTTC
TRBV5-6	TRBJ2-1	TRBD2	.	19	CASSPAGLAGGRNLREQFF	TGTGCCAGCAGCCCGGCAGGACTAGCGGGGGGGCGGAATTTGAGAGAGCAGTTCTTC
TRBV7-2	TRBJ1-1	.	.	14	CASSLRSPNTEAFF	TGTGCCAGCAGCTTACGAAGCCCGAACACTGAAGCTTTCTTT
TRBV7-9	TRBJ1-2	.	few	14	CASSSETVNYGYTF	TGTGCCAGCAGCTCCGAGACAGTTAACTATGGCTACACCTTC
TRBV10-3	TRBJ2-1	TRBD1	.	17	CAISENRGVTLFNEQFF	TGTGCCATCAGTGAAAACAGGGGCGTAACATTGTTCAATGAGCAGTTCTTC
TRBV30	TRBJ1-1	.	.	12	CAWSGAATEAFF	TGTGCCTGGAGTGGTGCGGCCACTGAAGCTTTCTTT
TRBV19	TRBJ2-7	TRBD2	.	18	CASSVRGLAGGRAYEQYF	TGTGCCAGTAGCGTCCGAGGACTAGCGGGAGGACGAGCCTACGAGCAGTACTTC
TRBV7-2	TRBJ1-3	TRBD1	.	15	CASSSIQGRGNTIYF	TGTGCCAGCAGCTCTATACAGGGGCGGGGAAACACCATATATTTT
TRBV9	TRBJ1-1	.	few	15	CASSVSFVMNTEAFF	TGTGCCAGCAGCGTAAGCTTCGTAATGAACACTGAAGCTTTCTTT
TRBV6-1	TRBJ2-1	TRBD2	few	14	CASSEGLAGRKQFF	TGTGCCAGCAGTGAGGGACTAGCGGGAAGAAAGCAGTTCTTC
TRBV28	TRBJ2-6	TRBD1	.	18	CASSLSIPGQGIVTVLTF	TGTGCCAGCAGTTTATCCATCCCGGGACAGGGAATCGTTACCGTCCTGACTTTC
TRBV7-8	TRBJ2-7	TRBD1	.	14	CASSPTGGSYEQYF	TGTGCCAGCAGCCCTACAGGGGGCTCCTACGAGCAGTACTTC
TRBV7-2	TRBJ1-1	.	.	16	CASSLVGGGMNTEAFF	TGTGCCAGCAGCTTAGTCGGGGGGGGGATGAACACTGAAGCTTTCTTT
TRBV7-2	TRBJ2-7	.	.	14	CASSLAREPYEQYF	TGTGCCAGCAGCTTAGCCCGGGAGCCCTACGAGCAGTACTTC
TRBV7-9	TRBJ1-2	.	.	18	CASSRSGRGIQFLIGYTF	TGTGCCAGCAGCCGATCGGGCCGGGGGATCCAGTTTTTAATTGGCTACACCTTC
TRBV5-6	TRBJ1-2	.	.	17	CASSLTAGALPSYGYTF	TGTGCCAGCAGCTTAACGGCAGGCGCTTTGCCCAGCTATGGCTACACCTTC
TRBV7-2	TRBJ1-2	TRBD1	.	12	CASSPTGGGYTF	TGTGCCAGCAGTCCGACAGGGGGCGGCTACACCTTC
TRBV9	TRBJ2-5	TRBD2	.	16	CASSVRGVLAGETQYF	TGTGCCAGCAGCGTGCGGGGGGTGTTAGCAGGGGAGACCCAGTACTTC
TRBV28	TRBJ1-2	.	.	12	CASLKGDYGYTF	TGTGCCAGCCTCAAAGGGGACTATGGCTACACCTTC
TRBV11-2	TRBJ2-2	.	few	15	CASSLSQGGTGELFF	TGTGCCAGCAGCTTATCCCAGGGAGGCACCGGGGAGCTGTTTTTT
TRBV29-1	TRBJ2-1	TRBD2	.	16	CSAHRTSGGALDEQFF	TGCAGCGCCCACCGGACTAGCGGGGGGGCCCTGGATGAGCAGTTCTTC
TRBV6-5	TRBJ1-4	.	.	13	CASSYRGSEKLFF	TGTGCCAGCAGTTACAGGGGAAGTGAAAAACTGTTTTTT
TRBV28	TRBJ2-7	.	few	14	CASSLTAGEGEQYF	TGTGCCAGCAGTTTAACAGCAGGGGAGGGCGAGCAGTACTTC
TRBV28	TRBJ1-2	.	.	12	CASSSGIHGYTF	TGTGCCAGCAGTTCCGGGATCCATGGCTACACCTTC
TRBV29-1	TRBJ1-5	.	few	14	CSVVSVDSNQPQHF	TGCAGCGTTGTCTCGGTAGATAGCAATCAGCCCCAGCATTTT
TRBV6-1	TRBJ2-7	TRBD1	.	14	CASTTRDRGPEQYF	TGTGCCAGCACTACTCGGGACAGGGGACCCGAGCAGTACTTC
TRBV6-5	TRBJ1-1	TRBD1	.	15	CASSRPGQGGTEAFF	TGTGCCAGCAGTCGACCCGGACAGGGGGGAACTGAAGCTTTCTTT
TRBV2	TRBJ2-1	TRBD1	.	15	CASSSDRGRLRVQFF	TGTGCCAGCAGTAGCGACAGGGGGCGGCTTCGAGTGCAGTTCTTC
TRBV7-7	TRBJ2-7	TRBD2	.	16	CASSANPGGSSYEQYF	TGTGCTAGCAGCGCCAACCCGGGAGGATCCTCCTACGAGCAGTACTTC
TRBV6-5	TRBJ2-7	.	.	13	CASSYLGSLEQYF	TGTGCCAGCAGTTACCTAGGCAGTCTCGAGCAGTACTTC
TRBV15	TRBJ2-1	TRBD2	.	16	CATSRELAGGPGEQFF	TGTGCCACCAGCAGAGAACTAGCGGGGGGGCCGGGTGAGCAGTTCTTC
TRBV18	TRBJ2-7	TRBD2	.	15	CASSTTPGLGAEQYF	TGTGCCAGCTCAACAACACCGGGACTAGGAGCCGAGCAGTACTTC
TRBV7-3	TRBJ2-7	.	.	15	CASSLTDLQGSEQYF	TGTGCCAGCAGCCTAACGGACCTACAGGGTAGCGAGCAGTACTTC
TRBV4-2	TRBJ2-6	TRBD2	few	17	CASSQGLAGAGANVLTF	TGTGCCAGCAGCCAGGGACTAGCGGGGGCTGGGGCCAACGTCCTGACTTTC
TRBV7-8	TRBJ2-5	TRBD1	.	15	CASSPGGAGQETQYF	TGTGCCAGCAGCCCAGGGGGCGCGGGGCAAGAGACCCAGTACTTC
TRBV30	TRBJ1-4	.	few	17	CAWSDPPSGKTNEKLFF	TGTGCCTGGAGTGATCCTCCCTCGGGGAAAACGAATGAAAAACTGTTTTTT
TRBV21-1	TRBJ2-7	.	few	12	CARPGQGDEQYF	TGTGCCAGGCCGGGACAGGGGGACGAGCAGTACTTC
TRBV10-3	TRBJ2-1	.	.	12	CAIKWGENEQFF	TGTGCCATCAAGTGGGGGGAAAATGAGCAGTTCTTC
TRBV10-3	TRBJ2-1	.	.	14	CAISTESSYNEQFF	TGTGCCATCAGTACAGAAAGCTCCTACAATGAGCAGTTCTTC
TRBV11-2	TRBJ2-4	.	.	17	CASSLGLRGVAKNIQYF	TGTGCCAGCAGCTTAGGGTTAAGAGGAGTAGCCAAAAACATTCAGTACTTC
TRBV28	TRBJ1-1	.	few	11	CASSAGREAFF	TGTGCCAGCAGTGCAGGGCGTGAAGCTTTCTTT
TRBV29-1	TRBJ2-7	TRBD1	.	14	CSVARQGEYVEQYF	TGCAGCGTTGCTCGACAGGGGGAATACGTCGAGCAGTACTTC